The rows below give T cell receptor beta chains drawn from one sample of a study of cytomegalovirus exposure and HLA in healthy donors. Clones were sequenced by immunoSEQ multiplex PCR, and TCRdb holds only the in-frame ones, with some missing. The sample records almost 200,000 clones, approximately 85% being singletons. Sequences were obtained from PBMCs. All receptors come from a woman aged 45-60 years in good health and CMV-seronegative. The CDR3 runs from the conserved cysteine through the conserved F or W. D genes are given only for firm matches. The size entry is marked missing in some rows and otherwise reads once, few, many or a size class.

D gene,J gene,V gene,clone size,CDR3 protein,CDR3 DNA
TRBD2,TRBJ2-3,TRBV5-1,NA,CASSLAGGSSDTQYF,TGCGCCAGCAGCTTGGCAGGCGGGAGTTCAGATACGCAGTATTTT
NA,TRBJ1-1,TRBV29-1,NA,CSVPHSGSLTEAFF,TGCAGCGTTCCTCATTCGGGTTCCCTCACTGAAGCTTTCTTT
TRBD1,TRBJ1-1,TRBV19,NA,CASSTTGTGITEAFF,TGTGCCAGTAGTACCACCGGGACAGGGATAACTGAAGCTTTCTTT
TRBD1,TRBJ1-2,TRBV10-3,NA,CAISEPIGGDRDYGYTF,TGTGCCATCAGTGAGCCGATCGGAGGGGACAGAGACTATGGCTACACCTTC
NA,TRBJ2-7,TRBV6-5,NA,CASSGPRGRQSEQYF,TGTGCCAGCAGTGGGCCCAGGGGGAGGCAAAGCGAGCAGTACTTC
NA,TRBJ1-5,TRBV6-1,NA,CASSAQLLNSNQPQHF,TGTGCCAGCAGTGCCCAGTTATTGAATAGCAATCAGCCCCAGCATTTT
TRBD2,TRBJ2-1,TRBV2,NA,CASSPTSGRANEQFF,TGTGCCAGCAGTCCGACTAGCGGGAGGGCCAATGAGCAGTTCTTC
NA,TRBJ1-2,TRBV7-2,few,CASSGVGQYGYTF,TGTGCCAGCAGTGGCGTAGGACAGTACGGCTACACCTTC
NA,TRBJ2-7,TRBV11-3,NA,CASSLGGSQEQYF,TGTGCCAGCAGCTTAGGCGGGTCGCAGGAGCAGTACTTC
TRBD2,TRBJ2-5,TRBV5-6,NA,CASGQQLAGPTETQYF,TGTGCCAGCGGCCAACAACTAGCGGGACCGACGGAGACCCAGTACTTC
TRBD1,TRBJ2-7,TRBV29-1,once,CSVSGQTYEQYF,TGCAGCGTATCGGGACAGACCTACGAGCAGTACTTC
TRBD1,TRBJ2-7,TRBV11-2,NA,CASRLGQGAYEQYF,TGTGCCAGCAGGCTGGGACAGGGGGCATACGAGCAGTACTTC
TRBD1,TRBJ1-1,TRBV19,NA,CASSIPTSSGTGGTEAFF,TGTGCCAGTAGTATCCCTACATCATCCGGGACAGGGGGCACTGAAGCTTTCTTT
TRBD2,TRBJ2-7,TRBV28,NA,CASTLGGLAGREQYF,TGTGCCAGCACCTTGGGGGGGCTAGCGGGAAGGGAGCAGTACTTC
NA,TRBJ2-7,TRBV27,NA,CASSPTALSYEQYF,TGTGCCAGCAGTCCTACAGCCCTGTCCTACGAGCAGTACTTC
TRBD1,TRBJ1-2,TRBV19,NA,CASRDLGQGIDGYTF,TGTGCCAGTAGGGATCTCGGACAGGGGATTGATGGCTACACCTTC
TRBD1,TRBJ1-1,TRBV30,NA,CAWSPDRGRTEAFF,TGTGCCTGGAGCCCCGACAGGGGAAGGACTGAAGCTTTCTTT
NA,TRBJ2-7,TRBV12-2,NA,CASRLTSATYEQYF,TGTGCAAGTCGCCTGACTAGCGCCACCTACGAGCAGTACTTC
TRBD2,TRBJ2-1,TRBV27,NA,CASSSIGGRQYNEQFF,TGTGCCAGCAGTTCCATAGGCGGGAGGCAATACAATGAGCAGTTCTTC
TRBD1,TRBJ2-1,TRBV5-4,once,CASSSGRDRERNEQFF,TGTGCCAGCAGCTCAGGCCGGGACAGGGAGCGTAATGAGCAGTTCTTC
NA,TRBJ2-1,TRBV6-1,NA,CASSEAASPRDGEGQFF,TGTGCCAGCAGTGAAGCTGCTTCGCCGCGGGACGGGGAAGGGCAGTTCTTC
TRBD2,TRBJ2-2,TRBV15,NA,CATSREGSTAGGSTGELFF,TGTGCCACCAGCAGAGAGGGGAGTACCGCGGGAGGGTCCACCGGGGAGCTGTTTTTT
TRBD1,TRBJ2-1,TRBV19,NA,CASSIPGTAKPNEQFF,TGTGCCAGTAGTATACCCGGGACAGCAAAACCCAATGAGCAGTTCTTC
TRBD1,TRBJ2-1,TRBV9,few,CASSARDRGNEQFF,TGTGCCAGCAGCGCCCGGGACAGGGGCAATGAGCAGTTCTTC
TRBD2,TRBJ2-7,TRBV11-3,NA,CAKHQCGGYEQYF,TGTGCTAAGCACCAATGCGGGGGCTACGAGCAGTACTTC
NA,TRBJ2-7,TRBV7-8,NA,CASKLPPLHEQYF,TGTGCCAGCAAACTCCCTCCCCTTCACGAGCAGTACTTC